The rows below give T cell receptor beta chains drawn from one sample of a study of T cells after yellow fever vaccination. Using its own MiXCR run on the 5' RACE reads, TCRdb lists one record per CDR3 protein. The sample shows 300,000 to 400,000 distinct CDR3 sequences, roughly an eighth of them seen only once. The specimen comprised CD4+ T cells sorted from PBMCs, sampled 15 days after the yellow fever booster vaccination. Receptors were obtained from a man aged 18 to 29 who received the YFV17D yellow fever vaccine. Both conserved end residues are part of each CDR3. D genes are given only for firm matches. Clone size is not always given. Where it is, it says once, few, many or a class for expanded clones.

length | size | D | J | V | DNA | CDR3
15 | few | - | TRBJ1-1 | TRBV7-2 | TGTGCCAGCAGCTTAGTTTTGAGGATGAACACTGAAGCTTTCTTT | CASSLVLRMNTEAFF
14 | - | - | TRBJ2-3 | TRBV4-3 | TGCGCCAGCAGCCACCAAGCGGACACAGATACGCAGTATTTT | CASSHQADTDTQYF
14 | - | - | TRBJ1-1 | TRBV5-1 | TGCGCCAGCAGCGGAGCGGGTTCTCAGGCTGAAGCTTTCTTT | CASSGAGSQAEAFF
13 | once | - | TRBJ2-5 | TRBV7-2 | TGTGCCAGCAGCCAGGGACCTACGGCGACCCAGTACTTC | CASSQGPTATQYF
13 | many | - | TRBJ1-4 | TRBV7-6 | TGTGCCAGCAGCTCCCAAAGGCGAGAAAAACTGTTTTTT | CASSSQRREKLFF
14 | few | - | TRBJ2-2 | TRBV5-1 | TGCGCCAGCTCGCCAACCACGGCCACCGGGGAGCTGTTTTTT | CASSPTTATGELFF
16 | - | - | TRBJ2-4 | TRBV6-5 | TGTGCCAGCAGTTACTCCGGGGCGAAGGCCAAAAACATTCAGTACTTC | CASSYSGAKAKNIQYF
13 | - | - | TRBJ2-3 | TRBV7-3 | TGTGCCAGCAGCCCCCCCCACAGGGATACGCAGTATTTT | CASSPPHRDTQYF
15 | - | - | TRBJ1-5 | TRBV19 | TGTGCCAGTAACATGGCGGTGACAGGCAATCAGCCCCAGCATTTT | CASNMAVTGNQPQHF
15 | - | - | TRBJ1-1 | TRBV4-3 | TGCGCCAGCAGCCAAGATTCGGTCAAGAACACTGAAGCTTTCTTT | CASSQDSVKNTEAFF
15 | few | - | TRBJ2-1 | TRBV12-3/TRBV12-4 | TGTGCCAGCAGTCTCGGACCCATCCGGTACAATGAGCAGTTCTTC | CASSLGPIRYNEQFF
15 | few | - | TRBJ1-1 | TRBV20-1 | TGCAGTGCTAGACCTGACAGTCCACATCTACCTGAAGCTTTCTTT | CSARPDSPHLPEAFF
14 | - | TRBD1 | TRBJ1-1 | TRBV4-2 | TGTGCCAGCAGCCAAAGGACAGGGAGGACTGAAGCTTTCTTT | CASSQRTGRTEAFF
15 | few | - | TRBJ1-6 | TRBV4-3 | TGCGCCAGCAGCCAAGACCGCGCGTATAATTCACCCCTCCACTTT | CASSQDRAYNSPLHF
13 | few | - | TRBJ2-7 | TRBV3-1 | TGTGCCAGCAGCCAAGGTGATCGTGGCGAGCAGTACTTC | CASSQGDRGEQYF
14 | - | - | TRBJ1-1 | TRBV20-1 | TGCAGTGCCCCAAGCAGGACAGTGAACACTGAAGCTTTCTTT | CSAPSRTVNTEAFF
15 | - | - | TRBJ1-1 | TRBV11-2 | TGTGCCAGCAGATCCCTGCAGGGGAGGTACACTGAAGCTTTCTTT | CASRSLQGRYTEAFF
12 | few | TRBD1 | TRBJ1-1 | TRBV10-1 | TGCGCCAGCAGTGGGGACAGGACTGAAGCTTTCTTT | CASSGDRTEAFF
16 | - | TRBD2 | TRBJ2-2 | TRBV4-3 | TGCGCCAGCAGCAGTCGGGGGGGGGCGAACACCGGGGAGCTGTTTTTT | CASSSRGGANTGELFF
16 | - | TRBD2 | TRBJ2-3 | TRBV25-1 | TGTGCCAGCAGTGATCGTCCGACTAGCGGGACAGATACGCAGTATTTT | CASSDRPTSGTDTQYF
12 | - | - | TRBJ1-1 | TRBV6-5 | TGTGCCAGCAGCCCACGGGCCGGGGAAGCTTTCTTT | CASSPRAGEAFF
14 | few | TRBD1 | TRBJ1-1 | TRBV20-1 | TGCAGTGCTAGACAGGGGGGTTCGCGCACTGAAGCTTTCTTT | CSARQGGSRTEAFF
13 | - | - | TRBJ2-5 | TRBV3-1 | TGTGCCAGCAGCCACGGGGAGCAAGAGACCCAGTACTTC | CASSHGEQETQYF
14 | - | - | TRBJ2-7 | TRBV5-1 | TGCGCCAGCAGCCTGGGACTCATCTCCTACGAGCAGTACTTC | CASSLGLISYEQYF
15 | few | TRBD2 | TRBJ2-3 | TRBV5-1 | TGCGCCAGCAGCTTAAGCGGGGGGGCCGGGGATACGCAGTATTTT | CASSLSGGAGDTQYF
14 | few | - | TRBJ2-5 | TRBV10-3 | TGTGCCATCAGGTCAACCCGAAGGGAAGAGACCCAGTACTTC | CAIRSTRREETQYF
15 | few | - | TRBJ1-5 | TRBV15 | TGTGCCACCAGCAGACGAGACAGACCCAATCAGCCCCAGCATTTT | CATSRRDRPNQPQHF